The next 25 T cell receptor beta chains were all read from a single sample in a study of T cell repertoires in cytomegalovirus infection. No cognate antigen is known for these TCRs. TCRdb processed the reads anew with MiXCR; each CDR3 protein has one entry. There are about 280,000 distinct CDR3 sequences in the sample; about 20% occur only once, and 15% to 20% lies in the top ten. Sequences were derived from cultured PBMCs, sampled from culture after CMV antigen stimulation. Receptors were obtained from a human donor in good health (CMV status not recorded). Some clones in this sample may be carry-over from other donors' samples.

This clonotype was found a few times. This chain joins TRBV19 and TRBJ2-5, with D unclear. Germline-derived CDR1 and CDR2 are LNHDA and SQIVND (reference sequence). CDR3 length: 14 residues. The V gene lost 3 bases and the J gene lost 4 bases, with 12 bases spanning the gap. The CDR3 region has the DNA TGTGCCAGTAGTATGAGGTGGGGTGGAGAGACCCAGTACTTC. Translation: CASSMRWGGETQYF.

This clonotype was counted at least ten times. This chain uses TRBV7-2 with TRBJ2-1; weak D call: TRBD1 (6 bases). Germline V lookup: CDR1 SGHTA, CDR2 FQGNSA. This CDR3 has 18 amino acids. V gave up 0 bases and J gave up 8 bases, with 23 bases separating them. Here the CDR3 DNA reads TGTGCCAGCAGCTTAGCTCTGTCAGGGGCAACGGCTGTCCATGAGCAGTTCTTC. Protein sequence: CASSLALSGATAVHEQFF.

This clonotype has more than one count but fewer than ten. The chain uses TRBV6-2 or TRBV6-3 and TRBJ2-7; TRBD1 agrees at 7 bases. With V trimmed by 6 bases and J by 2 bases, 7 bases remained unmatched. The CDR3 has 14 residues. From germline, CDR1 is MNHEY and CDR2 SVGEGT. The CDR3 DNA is TGTGCCAGCAGGCCCCGACAGGGACCCTACGAGCAGTACTTC. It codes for CASRPRQGPYEQYF.

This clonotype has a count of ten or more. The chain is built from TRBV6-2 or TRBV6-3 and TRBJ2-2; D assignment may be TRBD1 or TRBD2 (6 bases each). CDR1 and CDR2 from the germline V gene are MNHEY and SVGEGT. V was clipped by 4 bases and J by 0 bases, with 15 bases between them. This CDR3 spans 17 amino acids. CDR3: CASSSAGQNANTGELFF. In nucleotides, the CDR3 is TGTGCCAGCAGTTCCGCGGGACAAAACGCGAACACCGGGGAGCTGTTTTTT.

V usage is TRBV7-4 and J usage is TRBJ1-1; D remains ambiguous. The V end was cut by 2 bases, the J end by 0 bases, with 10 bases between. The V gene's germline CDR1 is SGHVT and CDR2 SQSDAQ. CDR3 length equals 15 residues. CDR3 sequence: CASSLPGSMNTEAFF. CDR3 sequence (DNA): TGTGCCAGCAGCTTACCAGGCAGCATGAACACTGAAGCTTTCTTT.

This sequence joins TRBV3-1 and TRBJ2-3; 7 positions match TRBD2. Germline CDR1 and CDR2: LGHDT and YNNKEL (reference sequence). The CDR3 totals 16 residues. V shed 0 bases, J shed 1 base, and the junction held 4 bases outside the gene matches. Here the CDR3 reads CASSQDSGFRTDTQYF. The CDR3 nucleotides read TGTGCCAGCAGCCAAGATAGCGGGTTCCGCACAGATACGCAGTATTTT.

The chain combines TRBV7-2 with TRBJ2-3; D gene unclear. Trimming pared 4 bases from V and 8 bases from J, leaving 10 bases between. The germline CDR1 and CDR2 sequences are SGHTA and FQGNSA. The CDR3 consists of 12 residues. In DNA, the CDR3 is TGTGCCAGCAGCTCCCAGTTTACTACGCAGTATTTT. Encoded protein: CASSSQFTTQYF.

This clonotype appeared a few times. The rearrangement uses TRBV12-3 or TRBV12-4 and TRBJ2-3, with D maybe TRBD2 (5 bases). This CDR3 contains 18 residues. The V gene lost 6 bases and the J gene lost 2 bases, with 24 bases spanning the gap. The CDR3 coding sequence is TGTGCCAGCAGCCGAGGGCGGCGGACGGGCGCAAACACAGATACGCAGTATTTT. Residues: CASSRGRRTGANTDTQYF.

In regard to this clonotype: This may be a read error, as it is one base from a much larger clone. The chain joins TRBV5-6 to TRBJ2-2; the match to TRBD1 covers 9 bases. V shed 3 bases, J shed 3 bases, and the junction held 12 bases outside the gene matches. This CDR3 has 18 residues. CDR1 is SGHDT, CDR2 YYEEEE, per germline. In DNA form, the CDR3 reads TGTGCCAGCAGCTCGTTGGGACAGGGAAGCCCGGACACCGGGGAGCTGTTTTTT. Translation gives CASSSLGQGSPDTGELFF.

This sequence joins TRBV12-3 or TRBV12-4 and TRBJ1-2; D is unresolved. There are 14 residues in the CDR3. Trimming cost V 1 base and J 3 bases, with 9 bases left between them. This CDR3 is CASSLGQTDYGYTF. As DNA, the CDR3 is TGTGCCAGCAGTTTAGGTCAGACCGACTATGGCTACACCTTC.

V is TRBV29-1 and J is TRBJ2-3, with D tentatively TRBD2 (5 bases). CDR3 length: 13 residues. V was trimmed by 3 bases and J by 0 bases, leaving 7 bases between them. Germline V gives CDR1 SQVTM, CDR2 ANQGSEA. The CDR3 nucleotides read TGCAGCGTTGAGACGGGGAGCACAGATACGCAGTATTTT. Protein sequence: CSVETGSTDTQYF.

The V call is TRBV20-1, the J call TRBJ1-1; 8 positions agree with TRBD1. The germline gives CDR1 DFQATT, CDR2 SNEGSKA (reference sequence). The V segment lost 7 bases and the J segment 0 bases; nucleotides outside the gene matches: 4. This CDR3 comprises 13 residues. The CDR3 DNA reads TGCAGTGAACCGACAGGGGTGAACACTGAAGCTTTCTTT. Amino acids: CSEPTGVNTEAFF.

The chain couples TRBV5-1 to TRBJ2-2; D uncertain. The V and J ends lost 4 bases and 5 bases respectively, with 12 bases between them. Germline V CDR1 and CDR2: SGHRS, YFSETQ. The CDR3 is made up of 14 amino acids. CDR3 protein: CASSGQMDTGELFF. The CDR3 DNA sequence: TGCGCCAGCAGCGGGCAGATGGATACCGGGGAGCTGTTTTTT.

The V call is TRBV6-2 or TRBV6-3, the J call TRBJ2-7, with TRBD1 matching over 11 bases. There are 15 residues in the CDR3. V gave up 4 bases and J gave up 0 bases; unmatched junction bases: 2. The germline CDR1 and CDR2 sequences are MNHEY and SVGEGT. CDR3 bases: TGTGCCAGCAGTTGGGGACAGGGGGTCTCCTACGAGCAGTACGTC. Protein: CASSWGQGVSYEQYV.

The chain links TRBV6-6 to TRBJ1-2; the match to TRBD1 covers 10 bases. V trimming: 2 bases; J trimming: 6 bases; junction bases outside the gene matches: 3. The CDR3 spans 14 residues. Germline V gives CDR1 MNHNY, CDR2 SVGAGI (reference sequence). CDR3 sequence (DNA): TGTGCCAGCAGTTACAGAGGACAGGGGGATGGCTACACCTTC. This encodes CASSYRGQGDGYTF.

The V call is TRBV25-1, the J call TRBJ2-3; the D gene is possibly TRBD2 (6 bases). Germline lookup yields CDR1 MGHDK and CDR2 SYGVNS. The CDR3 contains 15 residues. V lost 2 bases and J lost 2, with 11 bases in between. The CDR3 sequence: CASSEHSGNTDTQYF. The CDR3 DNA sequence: TGTGCCAGCAGTGAACATAGCGGAAACACAGATACGCAGTATTTT.

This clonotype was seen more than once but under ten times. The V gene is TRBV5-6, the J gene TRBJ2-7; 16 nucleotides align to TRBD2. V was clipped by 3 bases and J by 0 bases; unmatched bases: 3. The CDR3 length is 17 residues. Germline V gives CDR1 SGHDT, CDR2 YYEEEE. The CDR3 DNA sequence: TGTGCCAGCAGCTCCGGGACTAGCGGGAGGGCCTCCTACGAGCAGTACGTC. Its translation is CASSSGTSGRASYEQYV.

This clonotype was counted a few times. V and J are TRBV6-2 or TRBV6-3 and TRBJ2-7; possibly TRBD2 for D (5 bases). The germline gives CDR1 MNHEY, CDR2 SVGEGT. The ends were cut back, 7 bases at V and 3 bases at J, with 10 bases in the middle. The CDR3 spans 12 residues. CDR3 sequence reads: CASTTTSYEQYF. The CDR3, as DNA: TGTGCCAGCACCACTACTAGCTACGAGCAGTACTTC.

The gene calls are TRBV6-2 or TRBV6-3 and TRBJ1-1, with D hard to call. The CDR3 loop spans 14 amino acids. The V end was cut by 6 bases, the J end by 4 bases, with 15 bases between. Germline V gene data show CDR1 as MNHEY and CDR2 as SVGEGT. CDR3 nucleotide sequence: TGTGCCAGCAGACCCGACCTCAGGTCCACTGAAGCTTTCTTT. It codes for CASRPDLRSTEAFF.

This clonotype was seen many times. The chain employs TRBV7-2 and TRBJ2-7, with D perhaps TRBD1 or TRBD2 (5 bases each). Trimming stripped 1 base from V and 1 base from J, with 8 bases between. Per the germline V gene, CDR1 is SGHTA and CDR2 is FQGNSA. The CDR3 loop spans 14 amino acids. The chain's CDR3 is CASSLDGASYEQYF. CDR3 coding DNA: TGTGCCAGCAGCTTAGACGGGGCTTCCTACGAGCAGTACTTC.

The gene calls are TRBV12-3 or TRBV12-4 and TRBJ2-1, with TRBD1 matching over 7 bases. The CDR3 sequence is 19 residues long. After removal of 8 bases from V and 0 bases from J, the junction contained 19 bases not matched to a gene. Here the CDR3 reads CASCNPTGFSSGSYNEQFF. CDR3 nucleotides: TGTGCCAGCTGTAACCCGACAGGGTTCTCCTCAGGCTCCTACAATGAGCAGTTCTTC.

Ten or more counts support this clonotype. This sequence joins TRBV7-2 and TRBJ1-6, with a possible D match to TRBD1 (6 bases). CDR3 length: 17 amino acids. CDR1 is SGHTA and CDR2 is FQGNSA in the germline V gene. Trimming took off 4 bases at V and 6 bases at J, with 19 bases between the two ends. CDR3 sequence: CASSSDRDIYFNSPLHF. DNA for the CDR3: TGTGCCAGCAGCTCGGACCGGGACATTTATTTTAATTCACCCCTCCACTTT. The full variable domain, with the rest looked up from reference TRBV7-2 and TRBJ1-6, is GAGVSQSPSNKVTEKGKDVELRCDPISGHTALYWYRQSLGQGLEFLIYFQGNSAPDKSGLPSDRFSAERTGGSVSTLTIQRTQQEDSAVYLCASSSDRDIYFNSPLHFGNGTRLTVT.

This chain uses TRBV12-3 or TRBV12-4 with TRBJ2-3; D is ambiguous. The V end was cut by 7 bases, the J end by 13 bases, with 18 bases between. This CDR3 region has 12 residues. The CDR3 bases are TGTGCCAGCACCCCGAGGAGAGCGCGGAAGTATTTT. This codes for CASTPRRARKYF.

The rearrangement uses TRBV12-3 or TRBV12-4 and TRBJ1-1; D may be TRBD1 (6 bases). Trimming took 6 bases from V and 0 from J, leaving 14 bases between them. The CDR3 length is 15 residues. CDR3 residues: CASRDSRGLNTEAFF. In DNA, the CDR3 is TGTGCCAGCAGGGACTCCCGGGGGCTGAACACTGAAGCTTTCTTT.

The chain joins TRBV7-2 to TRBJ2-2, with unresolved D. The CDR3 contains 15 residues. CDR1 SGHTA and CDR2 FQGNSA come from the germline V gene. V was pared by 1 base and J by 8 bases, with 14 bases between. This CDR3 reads CASSLDPSLWGELFF. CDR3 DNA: TGTGCCAGCAGCTTAGACCCCTCCTTGTGGGGGGAGCTGTTTTTT.